Given below is one TCR beta chain in context. Its antigen has not been determined. Base-call qualities are not available, and no considerably larger clone is one nucleotide away. This sample was included in a study of blood T cell repertoires in COVID-19 (dated by TCRdb to 2019 to 2021). For the wider study: The collaborator samples originated in the United States, Italy and Spain and spanned the acute and convalescent phases of COVID-19. The material from the prospective study consisted of cDNA or gDNA derived from T cells, B-cell-depleted T cells, or PBMCs. The dataset comprised deeply sampled blood TCRbeta repertoires from subjects exposed to, actively infected with, or recovered from COVID-19. A freely available public database, intended as a resource for researchers studying the immune response to SARS-CoV-2, is where the repertoires were released. The samples were drawn from the first 160 participants of the ongoing ImmuneRACE study and from over 950 subjects provided by 6 global collaborators. The sample metadata nearly always contained a de-identified subject ID, COVID-19 status, age in years and sex. Where HLA class I and class II types were available, the types were taken from metadata supplied by the sample provider, not from assay-based typing.

TCRbeta CDR3 regions were amplified from genomic DNA using the immunoSEQ Assay, a bias-controlled multiplex PCR. The paper's data handling went like this. The number of nucleated cells in each sample was estimated from the amplification of reference gene primers within the assay. Sequence reads were collapsed and filtered to measure the absolute abundance of every unique TCRbeta CDR3 rearrangement. For each sample, productive Simpson clonality was calculated as the square root of Simpson's diversity index over productive rearrangements. Entries here come from immuneACCESS through TCRdb and include only in-frame sequences with V and J called. Some clones fail to appear in such tables; in the studies checked, an unresolved V gene covers under half of the shortfall, and the cause of the remainder is unknown. V and J calls and clone size come straight from that table; D and trimming were deduced from the DNA. Recorded for this sample are about 230,000 clones; 83% of them occurred a single time. The ten biggest clones cover 2% to 3% of the sample.

V loses 7 bases at its end and J loses 0 bases; junction bases beyond the gene matches: 9. The germline V gene (reference sequence) supplies CDR1 MNHEY and CDR2 SMNVEV. From the cysteine through the phenylalanine, the CDR3 covers 15 amino acids. Solely the CDR3 DNA is kept, with 45 bases framed from the first base. General study outcomes and caveats: Clinical and demographic metadata were provided uncurated, with the amount varying by source and participant.

Collaborating institutions collected whole blood in K2EDTA tubes following their own protocols. For TCRbeta analysis, collaborator samples were shipped as frozen whole blood, as isolated PBMCs, or as DNA extracted from either sample type. The sequencing input was peripheral blood. Recombination joined TRBV27 with TRBJ2-7; 7 central nucleotides agree with TRBD1. The clonotype was recovered from a woman between 70 and 85 years old with active or convalescent COVID-19. The encoded CDR3 is CASTLSPGGSYEQYF. The sequenced DNA: TGTGCCAGCACCCTATCGCCAGGGGGCTCCTACGAGCAGTACTTC.